A single sample gave rise to the 28 T cell receptor beta chains below, sequenced in a study of T cell responses to AZD1222 COVID-19 vaccine. Method: immunoSEQ multiplex PCR; TCRdb's copy keeps in-frame clones and lacks some. The table records approximately 120,000 clones, just over 90% of them present only once. The starting material was peripheral blood, obtained on day 0 of AZD1222 vaccination. Receptor source: an adult in good health.

This clone was seen just once. This sequence joins TRBV9 and TRBJ1-1; the match to TRBD1 covers 8 bases. With 3 bases clipped from V and 5 bases from J, the junction kept 12 bases outside the gene matches. The CDR3 runs to 16 residues. Germline assignment: CDR1 SGDLS and CDR2 YYNGEE. CDR3 region: CASSAAPQGAGTEAFF. Written as DNA, the CDR3 is TGTGCCAGCAGCGCCGCCCCGCAGGGGGCAGGAACTGAAGCTTTCTTT.

The gene calls are TRBV19 and TRBJ2-1; the D gene is possibly TRBD1 (6 bases). Germline V CDR1 and CDR2: LNHDA, SQIVND (reference sequence). This CDR3 region has 14 residues. The V end was cut by 8 bases, the J end by 6 bases, with 17 bases between. CDR3 nucleotides: TGTGCCAGTTCGGACAGCCCGGGCCCCAATGAGCAGTTCTTC. It yields the protein CASSDSPGPNEQFF.

V is TRBV5-4 and J is TRBJ1-6; TRBD1 matches 10 bases. There are 16 residues in the CDR3. With V trimmed by 1 base and J by 10 bases, 8 bases remained unmatched. CDR1 and CDR2 (germline): SGHNT, YYREEE (reference sequence). DNA of the CDR3: TGTGCCAGCAGCTTGCGGGCGGACAGGGGGAGCTCACCCCTCCACTTT. This translates into CASSLRADRGSSPLHF.

V gene TRBV7-3 combines with J gene TRBJ1-2; no definite D call. Germline assignment: CDR1 SGHTA and CDR2 FQGTGA. V gave up 0 bases and J gave up 8 bases, with 10 bases separating them. This CDR3 has 13 amino acids. The CDR3 nucleotides read TGTGCCAGCAGCTTAACCCCACGGAGCGGCTACACCTTC. It is translated as CASSLTPRSGYTF.

The V call is TRBV2, the J call TRBJ1-3, with unresolved D. The CDR3 spans 14 residues. Germline V gives CDR1 SNHLY, CDR2 FYNNEI. V lost 7 bases and J 5 bases, leaving 15 bases between the germline ends. In nucleotides, the CDR3 is TGTGCCAGCACCGGTGGGCAGACGAGAAACACCATATATTTT. Translated: CASTGGQTRNTIYF.

CDR3 region: CASSLALDGEPYNEQFF. As DNA, the CDR3 is TGCGCCAGCAGCTTGGCCCTCGACGGGGAACCCTACAATGAGCAGTTCTTC. The rearrangement uses TRBV5-1 and TRBJ2-1; D possibly corresponds to TRBD2 (5 bases). V lost 0 bases and J lost 2, with 15 bases in between. This CDR3 is 17 amino acids long. Germline-derived CDR1 and CDR2 are SGHRS and YFSETQ.

V is TRBV28 and J is TRBJ1-2; a possible D gene is TRBD1 (6 bases). Germline V gene lookup returns CDR1 MDHEN and CDR2 SYDVKM. CDR3 length: 13 amino acids. Deletions cut 6 bases from V and 4 bases from J, with 12 bases between. The CDR3 sequence: CASRPGQLYGYTF. CDR3 bases: TGTGCCAGCAGACCGGGACAACTCTATGGCTACACCTTC.

The chain's CDR3 is CASSNGPTGGYTF. The CDR3, as DNA: TGTGCCAGCAGCAATGGACCTACGGGAGGCTACACCTTC. The gene calls are TRBV6-2 or TRBV6-3 and TRBJ1-2; no reliable D call. This CDR3 region has 13 residues. Trimming left V 6 bases short and J 8 bases short, with 16 bases between. Germline V CDR1 and CDR2: MNHEY, SVGEGT.

The chain employs TRBV5-6 and TRBJ2-1, with D hard to call. The CDR3 covers 15 residues. Germline V gene data show CDR1 as SGHDT and CDR2 as YYEEEE. V was shortened by 0 bases and J by 4 bases, with 11 bases between the two germline ends. CDR3 nucleotide sequence: TGTGCCAGCAGCTTGGGGGCTTACGGATACAATGAGCAGTTCTTC. This sequence encodes CASSLGAYGYNEQFF.

The rearrangement links TRBV6-6 to TRBJ1-1, with D unclear. The CDR3 covers 15 residues. CDR1 MNHNY and CDR2 SVGAGI come from the germline V gene (reference sequence). V lost 0 bases and J lost 0, with 8 bases in between. The CDR3 DNA reads as TGTGCCAGCAGTTACTCCCGCCAGATGAACACTGAAGCTTTCTTT. Its protein is CASSYSRQMNTEAFF.

This rearrangement joins TRBV7-2 to TRBJ2-7; D is perhaps TRBD1 (5 bases). V shed 5 bases and J shed 3 bases, with 17 bases lying between them. The CDR3 extends over 15 amino acids. CDR1 and CDR2 (germline): SGHTA, FQGNSA. Here the CDR3 DNA reads TGTGCCAGCAGCCCTAACAGGCTCCGTAACTACGAGCAGTACTTC. It yields the protein CASSPNRLRNYEQYF.

The V call is TRBV15, the J call TRBJ1-4; no clear D. The CDR3 is made up of 16 amino acids. V gave up 1 base and J gave up 0 bases, with 9 bases separating them. Per germline, CDR1 LNHNV and CDR2 YYDKDF (reference sequence). CDR3 nucleotide sequence: TGTGCCACCAGCAGAGGGACGGCTGCAACTAATGAAAAACTGTTTTTT. Protein sequence: CATSRGTAATNEKLFF.

V gene TRBV7-9 combines with J gene TRBJ2-3; D remains unclear. The CDR3 covers 12 residues. CDR1 is SEHNR and CDR2 is FQNEAQ in the germline V gene (reference sequence). V shed 3 bases and J shed 1 base, with 2 bases lying between them. In DNA form, the CDR3 reads TGTGCCAGCAGCTTCGGCACAGATACGCAGTATTTT. It codes for CASSFGTDTQYF. The complete variable domain, with remaining parts taken from reference TRBV7-9 and TRBJ2-3, reads DTGVSQNPRHKITKRGQNVTFRCDPISEHNRLYWYRQTLGQGPEFLTYFQNEAQLEKSRLLSDRFSAERPKGSFSTLEIQRTEQGDSAMYLCASSFGTDTQYFGPGTRLTVL.

The table lists this clone with a count of one. This chain uses TRBV25-1 with TRBJ1-1; D possibly corresponds to TRBD1 (6 bases). In germline, CDR1 is MGHDK, CDR2 SYGVNS. Trimming removed 2 bases at V and 6 bases at J, with 13 bases between. The CDR3 is 14 amino acids. This CDR3 is CASSETGNVAEAFF. CDR3 nucleotides: TGTGCCAGCAGTGAAACAGGGAACGTCGCTGAAGCTTTCTTT.

This chain links TRBV7-3 with TRBJ2-2, with no clear D. This CDR3 region has 15 residues. From germline, CDR1 is SGHTA and CDR2 FQGTGA. Between the trimmed V and J ends, which lost 1 base and 1 base, there was a span of 7 bases. The CDR3 here is CASSLIAGNTGELFF. CDR3 nucleotide sequence: TGTGCCAGCAGCTTAATTGCCGGGAACACCGGGGAGCTGTTTTTT.

The CDR3 bases are TGTGCCAGCAGCTTAGGGGAGGGGGGTAGCAATCAGCCCCAGCATTTT. It is translated as CASSLGEGGSNQPQHF. The V call is TRBV11-3, the J call TRBJ1-5, with a possible D match to TRBD1 (6 bases). The CDR3 sequence is 16 residues long. Between the trimmed V and J ends, which lost 1 base and 0 bases, there was a span of 10 bases. The germline V gene has CDR1 SGHNT and CDR2 YENEEA.

The rearrangement uses TRBV4-1 and TRBJ2-2; 8 bases fit TRBD2. The J segment lost 5 bases and the V segment lost 7 bases, leaving 3 bases of the junction unmatched. Germline assignment: CDR1 MGHRA and CDR2 YSYEKL. CDR3 length: 13 residues. The CDR3 spells CASTGGGTGELFF. CDR3 nucleotides: TGCGCCAGCACCGGGGGGGGAACCGGGGAGCTGTTTTTT.

This chain joins TRBV6-5 and TRBJ1-6; the match to TRBD1 covers 7 bases. Per germline, CDR1 MNHEY and CDR2 SVGAGI. There are 16 residues in the CDR3. V shed 4 bases, J shed 0 bases, and the junction held 3 bases outside the gene matches. CDR3 residues: CASSFGQVSYNSPLHF. CDR3 nucleotide sequence: TGTGCCAGCAGTTTCGGACAGGTCTCCTATAATTCACCCCTCCACTTT.

The chain joins TRBV18 to TRBJ1-5, with D possibly TRBD1 on 6 matching bases. From germline, CDR1 is KGHSH and CDR2 LQKENI. V was cut by 3 bases and J by 8 bases, with 11 bases left in between. This CDR3 comprises 13 residues. CDR3 amino acids: CASSPQGWEPQHF. The CDR3 DNA reads as TGTGCCAGCTCACCGCAGGGGTGGGAGCCCCAGCATTTT.

V usage is TRBV5-6 and J usage is TRBJ1-2; D unclear. V dropped 0 bases and J dropped 7 bases, with 10 bases sitting between them. This CDR3 contains 13 residues. Germline V lookup: CDR1 SGHDT, CDR2 YYEEEE. The CDR3 DNA sequence: TGTGCCAGCAGCTTGGGTCTTCACCCTGGCTACACCTTC. This translates into CASSLGLHPGYTF.

This chain joins TRBV28 and TRBJ1-2, with a possible D match to TRBD1 (5 bases). The CDR3 extends over 13 amino acids. Germline CDR1 reads MDHEN; CDR2 reads SYDVKM. V gave up 6 bases and J gave up 5 bases, with 13 bases separating them. Here the CDR3 reads CASRRDLIYGYTF. The CDR3 nucleotides are TGTGCCAGCAGGAGGGACCTCATTTATGGCTACACCTTC.

V gene TRBV11-1 combines with J gene TRBJ2-3; 11 bases align to TRBD1. Germline V gives CDR1 SGHAT, CDR2 FQDESV (reference sequence). V lost 2 bases to trimming and J lost 4 bases; unmatched junction nucleotides: 5. The CDR3 runs 16 residues. CDR3 nucleotides: TGTGCCAGCAGCTTATGGACAGGGGGCCTAGCAGATACGCAGTATTTT. This gives the protein CASSLWTGGLADTQYF.

This clone has only one observation. This chain connects TRBV7-2 to TRBJ2-7; D call uncertain. This CDR3 has 14 residues. V gave up 3 bases and J gave up 3 bases, with 12 bases separating them. CDR1 is SGHTA and CDR2 is FQGNSA in the germline V gene. DNA for the CDR3: TGTGCCAGCAGCTTCTACCCCTCGAACTACGAGCAGTACTTC. Its protein is CASSFYPSNYEQYF.

This chain uses TRBV5-4 with TRBJ2-1; D is possibly TRBD2 (6 bases). Germline V gene sequence: CDR1 SGHNT, CDR2 YYREEE (reference sequence). CDR3 size: 13 residues. Trimming cost V 3 bases and J 6 bases, with 10 bases left between them. CDR3: CASSWRGGNEQFF. CDR3 nucleotide sequence: TGTGCCAGCAGCTGGAGGGGAGGCAATGAGCAGTTCTTC.

The V call is TRBV7-2, the J call TRBJ1-3; D remains unclear. The germline V gene has CDR1 SGHTA and CDR2 FQGNSA. Trimming took off 3 bases at V and 0 bases at J, with 15 bases between the two ends. The CDR3 sequence is 17 residues long. The DNA for the CDR3 is TGTGCCAGCAGCTTTAGAATACAGAATCCCTCTGGAAACACCATATATTTT. This sequence encodes CASSFRIQNPSGNTIYF.

The table lists this clone with a few counts. The genes are TRBV7-2 and TRBJ1-6, with D possibly matching TRBD1 (6 bases). Trimming removed 5 bases at V and 7 bases at J, with 24 bases between. Germline assignment: CDR1 SGHTA and CDR2 FQGNSA. This CDR3 has 18 residues. The chain's CDR3 is CASSPRGVTGFRNSPLHF. The CDR3 DNA follows: TGTGCCAGCAGCCCTAGGGGGGTCACGGGGTTCAGGAATTCACCCCTCCACTTT.

The rearrangement joins TRBV18 to TRBJ1-1; D unresolved. This CDR3 comprises 15 residues. The V gene lost 3 bases and the J gene lost 0 bases, with 11 bases spanning the gap. Germline V gene data show CDR1 as KGHSH and CDR2 as LQKENI. CDR3 bases: TGTGCCAGCTCACCGTCACTGACGATGAACACTGAAGCTTTCTTT. Translating gives CASSPSLTMNTEAFF.

In this sample, this clone turned up once. The genes are TRBV2 and TRBJ2-4, with a possible D match to TRBD1 (6 bases). Trimming left V 6 bases short and J 0 bases short, with 12 bases between. The CDR3 length is 15 residues. The germline V gene encodes CDR1 SNHLY and CDR2 FYNNEI. CDR3 region: CASRGDTLAKNIQYF. The CDR3, as DNA: TGTGCCAGCAGGGGGGACACCTTAGCCAAAAACATTCAGTACTTC. Full variable domain (outside the CDR3, taken from reference TRBV2 and TRBJ2-4): EPEVTQTPSHQVTQMGQEVILRCVPISNHLYFYWYRQILGQKVEFLVSFYNNEISEKSEIFDDQFSVERPDGSNFTLKIRSTKLEDSAMYFCASRGDTLAKNIQYFGAGTRLSVL.